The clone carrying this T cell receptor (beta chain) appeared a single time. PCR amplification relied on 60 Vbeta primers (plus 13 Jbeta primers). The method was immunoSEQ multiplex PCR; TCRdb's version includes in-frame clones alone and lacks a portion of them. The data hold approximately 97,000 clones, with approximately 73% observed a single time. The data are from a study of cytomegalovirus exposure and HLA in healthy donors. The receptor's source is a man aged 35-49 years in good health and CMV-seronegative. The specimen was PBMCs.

CDR3 sequence: CASTDRDYEQYF. The DNA of the CDR3 is TGTGCCAGCACCGACCGGGACTACGAGCAGTACTTC. V usage is TRBV6-5 and J usage is TRBJ2-7; D perhaps matches TRBD2 (5 bases). Germline V gene sequence: CDR1 MNHEY, CDR2 SVGAGI. Trimming cost V 7 bases and J 3 bases, with 10 bases left between them. This CDR3 region has 12 residues.